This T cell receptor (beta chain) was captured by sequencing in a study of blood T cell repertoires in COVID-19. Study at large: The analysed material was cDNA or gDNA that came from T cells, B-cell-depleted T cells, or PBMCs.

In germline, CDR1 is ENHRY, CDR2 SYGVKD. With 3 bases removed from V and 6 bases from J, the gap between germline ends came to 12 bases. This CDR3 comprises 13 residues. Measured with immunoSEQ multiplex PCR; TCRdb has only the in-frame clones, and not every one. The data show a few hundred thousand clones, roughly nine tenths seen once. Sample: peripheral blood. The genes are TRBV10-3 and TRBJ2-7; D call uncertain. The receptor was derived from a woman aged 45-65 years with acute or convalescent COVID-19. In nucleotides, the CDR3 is TGTGCCATCAGTGATTTTTCGAGATTCGAGCAGTACTTC. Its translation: CAISDFSRFEQYF.